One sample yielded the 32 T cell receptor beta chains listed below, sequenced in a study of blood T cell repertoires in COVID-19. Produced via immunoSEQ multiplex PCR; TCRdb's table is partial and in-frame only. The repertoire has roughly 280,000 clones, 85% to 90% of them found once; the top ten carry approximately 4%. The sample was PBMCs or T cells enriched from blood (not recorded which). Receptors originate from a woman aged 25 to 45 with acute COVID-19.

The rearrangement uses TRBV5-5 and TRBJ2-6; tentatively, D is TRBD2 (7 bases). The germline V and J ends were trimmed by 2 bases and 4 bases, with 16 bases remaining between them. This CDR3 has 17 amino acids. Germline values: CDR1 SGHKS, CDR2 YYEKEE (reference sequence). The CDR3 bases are TGTGCCAGCAGCTTTTCGGGGGGCGCGGAAGGGGCCAACGTCCTGACTTTC. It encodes CASSFSGGAEGANVLTF. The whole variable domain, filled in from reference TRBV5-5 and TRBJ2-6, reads DAGVTQSPTHLIKTRGQQVTLRCSPISGHKSVSWYQQVLGQGPQFIFQYYEKEERGRGNFPDRFSARQFPNYSSELNVNALLLGDSALYLCASSFSGGAEGANVLTFGAGSRLTVL.

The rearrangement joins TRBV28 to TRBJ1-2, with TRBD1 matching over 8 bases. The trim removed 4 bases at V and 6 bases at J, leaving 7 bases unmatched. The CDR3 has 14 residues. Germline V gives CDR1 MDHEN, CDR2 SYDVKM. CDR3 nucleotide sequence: TGTGCCAGCAGTTCCCCCACAGGGGGGGATGGCTACACCTTC. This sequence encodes CASSSPTGGDGYTF.

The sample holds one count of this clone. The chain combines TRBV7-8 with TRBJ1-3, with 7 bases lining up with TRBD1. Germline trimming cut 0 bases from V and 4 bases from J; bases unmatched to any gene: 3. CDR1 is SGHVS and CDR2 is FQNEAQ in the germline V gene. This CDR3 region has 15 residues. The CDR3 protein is CASSLAPTGGNTIYF. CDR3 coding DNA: TGTGCCAGCAGCTTAGCTCCGACAGGGGGAAACACCATATATTTT.

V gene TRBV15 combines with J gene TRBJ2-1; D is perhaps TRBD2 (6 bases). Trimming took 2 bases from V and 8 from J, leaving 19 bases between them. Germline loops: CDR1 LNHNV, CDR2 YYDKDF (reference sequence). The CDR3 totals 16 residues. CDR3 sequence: CATSRHRDSLVDEQFF. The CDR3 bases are TGTGCCACCAGCAGACACCGGGACTCCCTCGTCGATGAGCAGTTCTTC.

The CDR3 coding sequence is TGCAGCGTGGAGGGTGCGGACTCGGCAGATACGCAGTATTTT. It yields the protein CSVEGADSADTQYF. The rearrangement uses TRBV29-1 and TRBJ2-3; D might be TRBD2 (6 bases). Germline CDR1 SQVTM, CDR2 ANQGSEA. The CDR3 has 14 residues. Trimming removed 6 bases from V and 4 bases from J, with 17 bases in between.

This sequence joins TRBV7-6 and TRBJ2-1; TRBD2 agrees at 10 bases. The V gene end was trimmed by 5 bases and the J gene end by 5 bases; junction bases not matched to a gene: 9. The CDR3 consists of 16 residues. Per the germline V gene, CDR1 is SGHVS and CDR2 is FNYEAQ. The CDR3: CASSPEATSGDNEQFF. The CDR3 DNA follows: TGTGCCAGCAGCCCAGAGGCTACTAGCGGGGACAATGAGCAGTTCTTC. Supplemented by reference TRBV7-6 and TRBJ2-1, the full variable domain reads GAGVSQSPRYKVTKRGQDVALRCDPISGHVSLYWYRQALGQGPEFLTYFNYEAQQDKSGLPNDRFSAERPEGSISTLTIQRTEQRDSAMYRCASSPEATSGDNEQFFGPGTRLTVL.

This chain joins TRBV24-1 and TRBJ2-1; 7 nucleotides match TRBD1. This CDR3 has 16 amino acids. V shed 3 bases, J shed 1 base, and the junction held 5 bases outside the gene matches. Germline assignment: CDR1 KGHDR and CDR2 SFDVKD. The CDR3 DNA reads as TGTGCCACCAGTGATACAGGGGCTCAATCCTACAATGAGCAGTTCTTC. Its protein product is CATSDTGAQSYNEQFF.

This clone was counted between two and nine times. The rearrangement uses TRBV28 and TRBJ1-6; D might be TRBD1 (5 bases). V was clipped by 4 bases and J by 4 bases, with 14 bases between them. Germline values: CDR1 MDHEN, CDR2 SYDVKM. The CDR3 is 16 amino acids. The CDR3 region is CASSSGGDVYNSPLHF. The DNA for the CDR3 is TGTGCCAGCAGTTCCGGGGGGGATGTATATAATTCACCCCTCCACTTT.

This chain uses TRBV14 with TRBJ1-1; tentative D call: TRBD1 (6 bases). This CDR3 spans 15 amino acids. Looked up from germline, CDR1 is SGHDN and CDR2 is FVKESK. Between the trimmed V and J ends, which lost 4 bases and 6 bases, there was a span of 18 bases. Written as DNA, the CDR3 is TGTGCCAGCAGCCGAATACAGGGTGGTATTGCTGAAGCTTTCTTT. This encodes CASSRIQGGIAEAFF.

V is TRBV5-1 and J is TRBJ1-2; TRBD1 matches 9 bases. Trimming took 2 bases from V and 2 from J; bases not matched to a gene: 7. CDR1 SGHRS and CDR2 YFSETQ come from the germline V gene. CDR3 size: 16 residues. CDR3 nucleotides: TGCGCCAGCAGCTTCTCCGGGACAGGGAACAACTATGGCTACACCTTC. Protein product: CASSFSGTGNNYGYTF.

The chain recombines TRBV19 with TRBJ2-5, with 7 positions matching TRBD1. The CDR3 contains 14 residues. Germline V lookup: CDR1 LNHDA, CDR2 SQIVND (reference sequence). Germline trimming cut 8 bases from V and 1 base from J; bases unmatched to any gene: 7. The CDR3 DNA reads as TGTGCCAGTGCCTCGGGACAGTCCCAAGAGACCCAGTACTTC. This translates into CASASGQSQETQYF.

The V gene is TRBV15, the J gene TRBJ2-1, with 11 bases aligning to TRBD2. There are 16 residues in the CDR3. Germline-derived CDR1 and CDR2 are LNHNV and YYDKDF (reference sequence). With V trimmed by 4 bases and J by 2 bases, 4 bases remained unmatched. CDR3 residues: CATSKGGLAAYNEQFF. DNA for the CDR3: TGTGCCACCAGCAAAGGGGGACTAGCGGCCTACAATGAGCAGTTCTTC.

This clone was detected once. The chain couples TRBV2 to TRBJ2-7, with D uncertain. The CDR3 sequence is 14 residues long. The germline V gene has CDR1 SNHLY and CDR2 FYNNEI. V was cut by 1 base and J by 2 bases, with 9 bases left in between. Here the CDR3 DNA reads TGTGCCAGCAGTGAAGATCCTTACACCTACGAGCAGTACTTC. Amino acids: CASSEDPYTYEQYF.

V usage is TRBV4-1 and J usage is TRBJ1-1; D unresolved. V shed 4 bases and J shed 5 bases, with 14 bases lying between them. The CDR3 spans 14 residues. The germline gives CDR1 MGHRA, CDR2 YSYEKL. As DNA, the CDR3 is TGCGCCAGCAGCCCCCCTGGGCGGGTTACTGAAGCTTTCTTT. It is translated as CASSPPGRVTEAFF.

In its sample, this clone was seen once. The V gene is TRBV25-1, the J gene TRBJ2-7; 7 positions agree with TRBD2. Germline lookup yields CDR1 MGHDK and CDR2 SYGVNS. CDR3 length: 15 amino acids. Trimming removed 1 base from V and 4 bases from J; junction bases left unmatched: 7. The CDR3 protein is CASSESLTSRYEQYF. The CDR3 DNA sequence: TGTGCCAGCAGTGAATCCCTGACTAGCAGATACGAGCAGTACTTC.

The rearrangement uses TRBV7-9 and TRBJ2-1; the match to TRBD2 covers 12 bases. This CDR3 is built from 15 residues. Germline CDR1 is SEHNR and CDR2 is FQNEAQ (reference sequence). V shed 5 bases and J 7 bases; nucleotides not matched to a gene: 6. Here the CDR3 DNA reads TGTGCCAGCAGCCCCCGGCTAGCGGGAGGGAATGAGCAGTTCTTC. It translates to CASSPRLAGGNEQFF.

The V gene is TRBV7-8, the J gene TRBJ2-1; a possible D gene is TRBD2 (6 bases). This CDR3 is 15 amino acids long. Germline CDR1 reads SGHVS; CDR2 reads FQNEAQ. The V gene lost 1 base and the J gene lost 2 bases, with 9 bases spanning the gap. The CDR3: CASSLVSGPYNEQFF. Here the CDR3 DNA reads TGTGCCAGCAGCTTAGTAAGCGGGCCCTACAATGAGCAGTTCTTC.

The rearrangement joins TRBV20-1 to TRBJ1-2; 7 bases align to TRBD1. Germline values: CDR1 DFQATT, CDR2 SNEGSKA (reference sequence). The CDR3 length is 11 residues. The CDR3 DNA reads TGCAAATCAGGGGGATGGTATGGCTACACCTTC. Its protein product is CKSGGWYGYTF.

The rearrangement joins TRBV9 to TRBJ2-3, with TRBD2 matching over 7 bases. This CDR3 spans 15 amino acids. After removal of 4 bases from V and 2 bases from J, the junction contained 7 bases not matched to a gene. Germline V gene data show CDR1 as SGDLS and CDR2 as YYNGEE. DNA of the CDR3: TGTGCCAGCAGCCAGTCTAGCGGCCTCACAGATACGCAGTATTTT. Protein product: CASSQSSGLTDTQYF.

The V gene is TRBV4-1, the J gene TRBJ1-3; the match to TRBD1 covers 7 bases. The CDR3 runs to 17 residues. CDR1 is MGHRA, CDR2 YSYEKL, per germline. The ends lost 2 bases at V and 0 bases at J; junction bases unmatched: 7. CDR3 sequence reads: CASSQLQGPASGNTIYF. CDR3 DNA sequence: TGCGCCAGCAGCCAACTACAGGGGCCGGCCTCTGGAAACACCATATATTTT.

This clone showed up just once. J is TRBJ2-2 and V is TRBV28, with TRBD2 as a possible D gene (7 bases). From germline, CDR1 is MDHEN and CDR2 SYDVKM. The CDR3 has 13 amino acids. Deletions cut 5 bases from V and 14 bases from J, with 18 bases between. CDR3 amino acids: CASSDGPSGGLFF. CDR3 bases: TGTGCCAGCAGTGATGGGCCCTCGGGGGGCCTGTTTTTT. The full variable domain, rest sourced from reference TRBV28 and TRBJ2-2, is DVKVTQSSRYLVKRTGEKVFLECVQDMDHENMFWYRQDPGLGLRLIYFSYDVKMKEKGDIPEGYSVSREKKERFSLILESASTNQTSMYLCASSDGPSGGLFFGEGSRLTVL.

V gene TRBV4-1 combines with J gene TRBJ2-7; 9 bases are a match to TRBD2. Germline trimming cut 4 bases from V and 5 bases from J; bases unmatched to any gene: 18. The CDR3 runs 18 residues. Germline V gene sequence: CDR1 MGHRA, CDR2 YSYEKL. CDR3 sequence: CASSPGLARPPAPHEQYF. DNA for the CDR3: TGCGCCAGCAGCCCCGGACTAGCGCGCCCCCCGGCCCCCCACGAGCAGTACTTC.

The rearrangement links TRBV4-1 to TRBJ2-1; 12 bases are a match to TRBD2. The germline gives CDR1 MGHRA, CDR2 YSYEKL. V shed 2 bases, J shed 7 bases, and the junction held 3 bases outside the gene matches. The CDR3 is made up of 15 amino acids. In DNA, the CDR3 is TGCGCCAGCAGCCAAAGACTAGCGGGAGTGAATGAGCAGTTCTTC. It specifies CASSQRLAGVNEQFF.

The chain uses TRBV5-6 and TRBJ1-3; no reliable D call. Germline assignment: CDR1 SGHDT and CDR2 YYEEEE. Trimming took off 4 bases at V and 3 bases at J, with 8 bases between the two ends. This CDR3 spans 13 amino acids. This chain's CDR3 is CASSPGYGNTIYF. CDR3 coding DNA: TGTGCCAGCAGCCCCGGGTATGGAAACACCATATATTTT.

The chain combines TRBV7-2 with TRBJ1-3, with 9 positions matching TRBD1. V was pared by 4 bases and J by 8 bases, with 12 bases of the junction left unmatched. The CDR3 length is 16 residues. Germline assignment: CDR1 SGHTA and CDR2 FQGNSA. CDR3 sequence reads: CASSSTGGGLEDTIYF. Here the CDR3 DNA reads TGTGCCAGCAGCTCCACAGGGGGCGGTCTCGAAGACACCATATATTTT.

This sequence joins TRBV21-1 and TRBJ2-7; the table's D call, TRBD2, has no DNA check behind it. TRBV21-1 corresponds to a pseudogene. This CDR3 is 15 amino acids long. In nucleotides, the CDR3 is TGTGCCAGCAGCAAAGAAAGGACTAGCGGGAACGAGCAGTACTTC. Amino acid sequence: CASSKERTSGNEQYF.

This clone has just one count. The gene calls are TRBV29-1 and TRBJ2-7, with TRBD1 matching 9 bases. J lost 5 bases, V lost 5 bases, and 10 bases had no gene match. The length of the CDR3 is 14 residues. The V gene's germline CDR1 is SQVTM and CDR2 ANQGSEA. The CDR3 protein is CSVRTGGASHEQYF. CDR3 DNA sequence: TGCAGCGTTCGCACAGGGGGCGCGTCCCACGAGCAGTACTTC.

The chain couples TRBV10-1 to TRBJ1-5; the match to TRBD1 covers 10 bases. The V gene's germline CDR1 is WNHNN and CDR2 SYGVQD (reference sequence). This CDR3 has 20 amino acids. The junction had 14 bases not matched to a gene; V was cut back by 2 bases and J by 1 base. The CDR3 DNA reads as TGCGCCAGCAGTGAGGCCGACAGGGGGCAGGCCATTTTGAGCAATCAGCCCCAGCATTTT. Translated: CASSEADRGQAILSNQPQHF.

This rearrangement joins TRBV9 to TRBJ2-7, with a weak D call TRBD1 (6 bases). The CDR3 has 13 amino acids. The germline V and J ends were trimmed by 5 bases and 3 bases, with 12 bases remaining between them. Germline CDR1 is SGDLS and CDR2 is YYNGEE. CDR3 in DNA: TGTGCCAGCAGGAGGGACACCCTCTACGAGCAGTACTTC. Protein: CASRRDTLYEQYF.

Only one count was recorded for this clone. The CDR3 loop reads CASSLETGLSYEQYF. The CDR3 bases are TGTGCCAGCAGCTTAGAAACAGGGTTATCCTACGAGCAGTACTTC. The chain has TRBV11-1 and TRBJ2-7; a weak D match, TRBD1 (6 bases). The V gene's germline CDR1 is SGHAT and CDR2 FQDESV (reference sequence). The CDR3 spans 15 residues. Trimming removed 1 base from V and 1 base from J, with 11 bases in between.

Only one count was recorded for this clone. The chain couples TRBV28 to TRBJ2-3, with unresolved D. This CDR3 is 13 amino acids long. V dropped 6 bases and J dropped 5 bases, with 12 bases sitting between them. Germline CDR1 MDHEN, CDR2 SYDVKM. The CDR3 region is CASSPAGGDTQYF. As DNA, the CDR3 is TGTGCCAGCAGCCCGGCAGGTGGAGATACGCAGTATTTT.

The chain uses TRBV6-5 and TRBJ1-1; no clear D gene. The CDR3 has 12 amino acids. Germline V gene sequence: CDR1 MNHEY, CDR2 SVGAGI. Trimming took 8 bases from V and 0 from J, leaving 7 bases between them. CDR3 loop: CASGPMNTEAFF. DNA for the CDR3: TGTGCCAGCGGCCCCATGAACACTGAAGCTTTCTTT.